This entry lists 32 T cell receptor beta chains sequenced from one sample in a study of radiation and T cells in renal cell carcinoma. Measured with immunoSEQ multiplex PCR; TCRdb has only the in-frame clones, and not every one. The sample shows roughly 90,000 clones, just under 85% of them seen only once. Time point defined: blood 4 weeks post-SBRT, at nephrectomy. Treatment of the sample: 15 Gy SBRT to primary tumor, nephrectomy 4 weeks later. The sequences come from blood, collected from a patient whose treatment included radiotherapy and nephrectomy. The receptors were gathered from a man aged 45-65 years with renal cell carcinoma.

This clone was recorded only once. The chain carries TRBV9 and TRBJ2-3, with D possibly called TRBD1 or TRBD2 (6 bases each). This CDR3 has 14 residues. CDR1 SGDLS and CDR2 YYNGEE come from the germline V gene. The ends were cut back, 2 bases at V and 6 bases at J, with 13 bases in the middle. The DNA for the CDR3 is TGTGCCAGCAGCGTCGGGGGACACCGGGATACGCAGTATTTT. It translates to CASSVGGHRDTQYF.

The chain combines TRBV5-1 with TRBJ2-3; D call uncertain. The germline V gene has CDR1 SGHRS and CDR2 YFSETQ. Trimming cost V 0 bases and J 6 bases, with 8 bases left between them. The CDR3 loop spans 13 amino acids. As DNA, the CDR3 is TGCGCCAGCAGCTTGGACGGGCCGGATACGCAGTATTTT. This codes for CASSLDGPDTQYF.

V gene TRBV2 combines with J gene TRBJ1-6; D unclear. Germline loops: CDR1 SNHLY, CDR2 FYNNEI. V was cut by 6 bases and J by 4 bases, with 10 bases left in between. The CDR3 has 14 residues. CDR3 sequence reads: CASSPGFYNSPLHF. The CDR3 coding sequence is TGTGCCAGCAGCCCGGGGTTTTATAATTCACCCCTCCACTTT.

This rearrangement joins TRBV19 to TRBJ2-1, with 9 bases aligning to TRBD1. The CDR3 spans 16 residues. Looked up from germline, CDR1 is LNHDA and CDR2 is SQIVND (reference sequence). The V segment lost 6 bases and the J segment 2 bases; nucleotides outside the gene matches: 8. The DNA for the CDR3 is TGTGCCAGTAGGACTACAGGGGGCAAACCCTACAATGAGCAGTTCTTC. The encoded protein is CASRTTGGKPYNEQFF.

The rearrangement joins TRBV6-5 to TRBJ2-5; D perhaps matches TRBD2 (5 bases). Trimming shortened V by 7 bases and J by 7 bases, and 13 bases separated the two germline ends. Germline CDR1 MNHEY, CDR2 SVGAGI. The CDR3 contains 12 residues. The CDR3 here is CASTTSRGTQYF. As DNA, the CDR3 is TGTGCCAGCACCACAAGCCGGGGGACCCAGTACTTC.

This sequence joins TRBV9 and TRBJ1-1; D is perhaps TRBD1 (6 bases). The germline CDR1 and CDR2 sequences are SGDLS and YYNGEE. V lost 4 bases and J lost 1, with 11 bases in between. The CDR3 is 14 amino acids. CDR3 sequence (DNA): TGTGCCAGCAGCAAAGGACAGTGGAACACTGAAGCTTTCTTT. Protein product: CASSKGQWNTEAFF.

The V gene is TRBV11-2, the J gene TRBJ1-5; D not resolved. V was clipped by 11 bases and J by 0 bases, with 14 bases between them. Looked up from germline, CDR1 is SGHAT and CDR2 is FQNNGV. The CDR3 contains 14 residues. CDR3 region: CARESGISNQPQHF. The CDR3 DNA follows: TGTGCCCGGGAATCCGGAATTAGCAATCAGCCCCAGCATTTT.

This chain uses TRBV27 with TRBJ1-4, with 8 bases identical to TRBD1. Germline V CDR1 and CDR2: MNHEY, SMNVEV (reference sequence). The J segment lost 8 bases and the V segment lost 5 bases, leaving 13 bases of the junction unmatched. CDR3 length: 16 residues. The CDR3 loop reads CASSTIEGQGREKLFF. In DNA, the CDR3 is TGTGCCAGCAGTACCATTGAAGGACAGGGTAGGGAAAAACTGTTTTTT.

The J gene is TRBJ1-1, the V gene TRBV27; a weak D match, TRBD1 (6 bases). Per germline, CDR1 MNHEY and CDR2 SMNVEV (reference sequence). Trimming removed 1 base at V and 2 bases at J, with 8 bases between. The CDR3 contains 14 residues. The CDR3 here is CASSLYRENTEAFF. The CDR3 bases are TGTGCCAGCAGTTTATACAGGGAAAACACTGAAGCTTTCTTT.

V usage is TRBV5-4 and J usage is TRBJ2-5; 8 bases are shared with TRBD2. Per the germline V gene, CDR1 is SGHNT and CDR2 is YYREEE (reference sequence). CDR3 length equals 15 residues. Trimming cost V 4 bases and J 1 base; bases outside gene matches: 6. CDR3 residues: CASSPKREIQETQYF. As DNA, the CDR3 is TGTGCCAGCAGCCCCAAGCGGGAGATCCAAGAGACCCAGTACTTC.

This clone appeared once. V and J are TRBV28 and TRBJ1-2; TRBD1 matches at 7 bases. The CDR3 loop spans 13 amino acids. The J segment lost 2 bases and the V segment lost 5 bases, leaving 2 bases of the junction unmatched. Germline-derived CDR1 and CDR2 are MDHEN and SYDVKM. Here the CDR3 reads CASSMTGNYGYTF. In DNA form, the CDR3 reads TGTGCCAGCAGTATGACAGGGAACTATGGCTACACCTTC.

The rearrangement uses TRBV5-1 and TRBJ2-1, with 7 nucleotides matching TRBD1. J gave up 4 bases and V 1 base, and 5 bases lay outside the gene matches. The CDR3 is made up of 15 amino acids. Germline CDR1 reads SGHRS; CDR2 reads YFSETQ. The CDR3 coding sequence is TGCGCCAGCAGCTTGAGGGGGCAGGGGTACAATGAGCAGTTCTTC. This codes for CASSLRGQGYNEQFF.

J is TRBJ1-2 and V is TRBV19, with unresolved D. Trimming shortened V by 3 bases and J by 2 bases, and 25 bases separated the two germline ends. This CDR3 is 19 amino acids long. Germline V gene sequence: CDR1 LNHDA, CDR2 SQIVND (reference sequence). The DNA for the CDR3 is TGTGCCAGTAGTATTAGTGAACAGCCGGGAGGGCCAACAAACTATGGCTACACCTTC. It yields the protein CASSISEQPGGPTNYGYTF.

This sequence joins TRBV12-5 and TRBJ2-7, with TRBD2 matching 7 bases. The junction had 6 bases not matched to a gene; V was cut back by 6 bases and J by 7 bases. Germline V gene lookup returns CDR1 LGHNT and CDR2 FRNRAP. This CDR3 comprises 12 residues. This CDR3 reads CASGREGTEQYF. CDR3 nucleotides: TGTGCTAGTGGAAGGGAGGGGACGGAGCAGTACTTC.

The table lists this clone with a count of one. This rearrangement joins TRBV18 to TRBJ1-1; TRBD1 might be the D (5 bases). Trimming stripped 2 bases from V and 1 base from J, with 11 bases between. The CDR3 length is 15 residues. Germline values: CDR1 KGHSH, CDR2 LQKENI. DNA of the CDR3: TGTGCCAGCTCACCATCCATTGGGACGAACACTGAAGCTTTCTTT. As protein: CASSPSIGTNTEAFF.

This chain links TRBV20-1 with TRBJ1-4; D perhaps matches TRBD1 (5 bases). V shed 0 bases and J shed 11 bases, with 7 bases lying between them. The CDR3 consists of 11 residues. Germline CDR1 reads DFQATT; CDR2 reads SNEGSKA (reference sequence). CDR3 DNA sequence: TGCAGTGCTAGAGACAGGGACAAACTGTTTTTT. Residues: CSARDRDKLFF.

The chain has TRBV12-5 and TRBJ2-1; D not resolved. The CDR3 spans 13 residues. Germline lookup yields CDR1 LGHNT and CDR2 FRNRAP. The germline V and J ends were trimmed by 7 bases and 5 bases, with 12 bases remaining between them. The CDR3 DNA reads as TGTGCTAGTGCTCTCGGTTATGACAATGAGCAGTTCTTC. Its protein product is CASALGYDNEQFF. Filled out from reference TRBV12-5 and TRBJ2-1, the complete variable domain reads DARVTQTPRHKVTEMGQEVTMRCQPILGHNTVFWYRQTMMQGLELLAYFRNRAPLDDSGMPKDRFSAEMPDATLATLKIQPSEPRDSAVYFCASALGYDNEQFFGPGTRLTVL.

The V gene is TRBV9, the J gene TRBJ1-2, with 8 positions matching TRBD1. Germline CDR1 and CDR2: SGDLS and YYNGEE. The CDR3 sequence is 17 residues long. Trimming took 6 bases from V and 1 from J; bases not matched to a gene: 14. CDR3 bases: TGTGCCAGCACCTCATCCCCGCGGACAGGGTATAACTATGGCTACACCTTC. This gives the protein CASTSSPRTGYNYGYTF.

The count of this clone is one. The gene calls are TRBV4-1 and TRBJ1-5, with D hard to call. This CDR3 region has 14 residues. Per germline, CDR1 MGHRA and CDR2 YSYEKL. Trimming pared 4 bases from V and 4 bases from J, leaving 11 bases between. The CDR3 DNA follows: TGCGCCAGCAGCCGACAAGCTTTTAATCAGCCCCAGCATTTT. Translation: CASSRQAFNQPQHF.

This clone was recorded only once. The CDR3 here is CASSTTSGSLGDTQYF. The CDR3 nucleotides are TGTGCCAGCTCTACGACTAGCGGATCGCTGGGAGATACGCAGTATTTT. This chain uses TRBV18 with TRBJ2-3, with TRBD2 identical over 9 bases. The CDR3 has 16 amino acids. CDR1 is KGHSH, CDR2 LQKENI, per germline. The V gene end was trimmed by 6 bases and the J gene end by 5 bases; junction bases not matched to a gene: 12.

This rearrangement joins TRBV5-5 to TRBJ2-3, with TRBD1 as a possible D gene (6 bases). V was trimmed by 6 bases and J by 4 bases, leaving 18 bases between them. The germline V gene encodes CDR1 SGHKS and CDR2 YYEKEE (reference sequence). The CDR3 has 15 amino acids. This chain's CDR3 is CASKTASQGPDTQYF. The CDR3 bases are TGTGCCAGCAAAACCGCGTCACAGGGTCCAGATACGCAGTATTTT. Complete variable domain (other parts from reference TRBV5-5 and TRBJ2-3): DAGVTQSPTHLIKTRGQQVTLRCSPISGHKSVSWYQQVLGQGPQFIFQYYEKEERGRGNFPDRFSARQFPNYSSELNVNALLLGDSALYLCASKTASQGPDTQYFGPGTRLTVL.

The chain couples TRBV6-1 to TRBJ2-3; 8 nucleotides match TRBD1. The V gene end was trimmed by 7 bases and the J gene end by 6 bases; junction bases not matched to a gene: 9. This CDR3 is built from 14 residues. The germline CDR1 and CDR2 sequences are MNHNS and SASEGT. This CDR3 reads CASKKHDRGDTQYF. The CDR3 nucleotides read TGTGCCAGCAAAAAACACGACAGGGGCGATACGCAGTATTTT.

The chain carries TRBV4-2 and TRBJ2-1, with 7 bases fitting TRBD2. The germline V gene has CDR1 LGHNA and CDR2 YNFKEQ. The CDR3 spans 16 residues. Trimming cost V 0 bases and J 6 bases; bases outside gene matches: 8. The CDR3 bases are TGTGCCAGCAGCCAAGAGGCAGCGGGATTCGGCAATGAGCAGTTCTTC. This gives the protein CASSQEAAGFGNEQFF.

The chain recombines TRBV12-2 with TRBJ2-7; TRBD2 is the table's D call, not checked against the DNA. TRBV12-2 is noted as a pseudogene. This CDR3 comprises 17 residues. CDR3 residues: CASRFRTSGCFTYEQYF. The CDR3 DNA is TGTGCAAGTCGCTTTAGGACTAGCGGATGTTTTACCTACGAGCAGTACTTC.

The chain combines TRBV12-5 with TRBJ1-3; possible D gene TRBD1, 5 bases. With 3 bases removed from V and 4 bases from J, the gap between germline ends came to 10 bases. The length of the CDR3 is 14 residues. CDR1 is LGHNT and CDR2 is FRNRAP in the germline V gene. The CDR3 coding sequence is TGTGCTAGTGGTTTCGGACAATCAGGAAACACCATATATTTT. Translated: CASGFGQSGNTIYF.

This sequence joins TRBV27 and TRBJ1-6; possible D gene TRBD1, 5 bases. CDR3 length equals 17 residues. Per the germline V gene, CDR1 is MNHEY and CDR2 is SMNVEV (reference sequence). V lost 2 bases to trimming and J lost 5 bases, with 16 bases between them. CDR3 in amino acids: CASSLKPPGFNNSPLHF. CDR3 sequence (DNA): TGTGCCAGCAGTTTAAAGCCTCCAGGGTTCAATAATTCACCCCTCCACTTT.

This clone was counted a few times. CDR3 sequence reads: CASSLVQGGTGELFF. CDR3 sequence (DNA): TGCGCCAGCAGCTTGGTTCAGGGAGGCACCGGGGAGCTGTTTTTT. The chain has TRBV5-1 and TRBJ2-2; D is perhaps TRBD2 (6 bases). The ends were cut back, 0 bases at V and 4 bases at J, with 10 bases in the middle. Germline-derived CDR1 and CDR2 are SGHRS and YFSETQ. The CDR3 is 15 residues long. Combining the CDR3 with reference TRBV5-1 and TRBJ2-2 gives the whole variable domain KAGVTQTPRYLIKTRGQQVTLSCSPISGHRSVSWYQQTPGQGLQFLFEYFSETQRNKGNFPGRFSGRQFSNSRSEMNVSTLELGDSALYLCASSLVQGGTGELFFGEGSRLTVL.

This clone is a singleton in its sample. A read error may produce the germline difference seen at one junction end. This chain connects TRBV7-7 to TRBJ2-2; TRBD2 aligns across 8 bases. The germline V gene has CDR1 SSHAT and CDR2 FNYEAQ (reference sequence). The CDR3 extends over 17 amino acids. The CDR3 DNA reads as TGTGCTAGCAGCTTAGCGGACGGGAGGGCGAACACCGGGGAGCTGTTTTTT. Protein product: CASSLADGRANTGELFF.

The V call is TRBV18, the J call TRBJ2-7; 16 bases match TRBD2. J gave up 3 bases and V 3 bases, and 5 bases lay outside the gene matches. In germline, CDR1 is KGHSH, CDR2 LQKENI. The CDR3 spans 17 residues. CDR3 DNA sequence: TGTGCCAGCTCACCTGGGACTAGCGGGAGGGCCAGCTACGAGCAGTACTTC. Its translation is CASSPGTSGRASYEQYF.

This chain links TRBV18 with TRBJ2-3; 10 bases are shared with TRBD1. The CDR3 has 14 amino acids. The germline V gene has CDR1 KGHSH and CDR2 LQKENI. V gave up 4 bases and J gave up 5 bases; unmatched junction bases: 3. CDR3 region: CASSRGTGEDTQYF. DNA for the CDR3: TGTGCCAGCTCACGTGGGACAGGGGAAGATACGCAGTATTTT.

Concerning this clone itself: Additional DNA sequences in this sample encode the identical CDR3. The chain links TRBV6-5 to TRBJ2-7, with D unclear. Germline loops: CDR1 MNHEY, CDR2 SVGAGI. CDR3 size: 12 residues. V was shortened by 6 bases and J by 3 bases, with 9 bases between the two germline ends. The CDR3 here is CASSRVGYEQYF. The CDR3 DNA reads as TGTGCCAGCAGCCGCGTAGGCTACGAGCAGTACTTC.

This clone appeared a single time. CDR3 in amino acids: CASSLSDWMQETQYF. The CDR3 DNA reads TGCGCCAGCAGCTTATCTGACTGGATGCAAGAGACCCAGTACTTC. The rearrangement joins TRBV5-1 to TRBJ2-5; D uncertain. This CDR3 contains 15 residues. The V end was cut by 2 bases, the J end by 2 bases, with 13 bases between. Germline V gives CDR1 SGHRS, CDR2 YFSETQ. The whole variable domain, filled in from reference TRBV5-1 and TRBJ2-5, reads KAGVTQTPRYLIKTRGQQVTLSCSPISGHRSVSWYQQTPGQGLQFLFEYFSETQRNKGNFPGRFSGRQFSNSRSEMNVSTLELGDSALYLCASSLSDWMQETQYFGPGTRLLVL.